Below, one T cell receptor beta chain is given with its context. The sample is drawn from a study of shared clonotypes between healthy human individuals. J gave up 4 bases and V 4 bases, and 4 bases lay outside the gene matches. The CDR3 is made up of 17 amino acids. Germline CDR1 MGHDK, CDR2 SYGVNS. Assay: immunoSEQ multiplex PCR; the TCRdb copy retains only in-frame clones and omits some. The sample shows some 2 million clones, roughly 96% of them seen only once. This TCR derives from a man younger than 30 in good health. The chain combines TRBV25-1 with TRBJ2-2; 15 nucleotides align to TRBD2. Source material: naive CD4+ T cells sorted from blood. Indicated subset: CD45RA+ positively selected. CDR3 amino acids: CASSGTSGGAFTGELFF. The CDR3 DNA is TGTGCCAGCAGTGGGACTAGCGGGGGGGCTTTCACCGGGGAGCTGTTTTTT.